This TCR beta chain was sequenced during a study of blood T cell repertoires in COVID-19. The wider study: Acute and convalescent COVID-19 samples came from the United States, Italy and Spain. Sample material is recorded as cDNA or gDNA derived from T cells, B-cell-depleted T cells, or PBMCs.

J gave up 3 bases and V 5 bases, and 6 bases lay outside the gene matches. Germline V gene lookup returns CDR1 SQVTM and CDR2 ANQGSEA. The CDR3 has 14 residues. Original methodology: For nucleated cells, counts were estimated from reference gene primer amplification. Produced via immunoSEQ multiplex PCR; TCRdb's table is partial and in-frame only. That table supplies the V and J calls and clone size; D and trimming were determined from the DNA. The table shows roughly 350,000 clones, with 92% occurring only once. What was sequenced was PBMCs or T cells enriched from blood (not recorded which). The gene calls are TRBV29-1 and TRBJ1-3, with 8 bases fitting TRBD1. This sequence originates from a woman in her twenties or thirties who had recovered from COVID-19. The CDR3, as DNA: TGCAGCGTTCGACAGGGGCTGGGTGGAAACACCATATATTTT. Translating it yields CSVRQGLGGNTIYF.